Each of the 21 T cell receptor beta chains below was sequenced from the same sample in a study of graft-versus-host responses after intestinal transplantation. Profiling relied on immunoSEQ multiplex PCR, and the TCRdb table lists in-frame clones only, not all of them. The table includes around 88,000 clones, less than 95% detected once. For these receptors, no antigen is known. The sequencing here drew on unstimulated CD8+ T cells sorted from spleen or lymph node cells, taken before transplant. The receptors were sampled from a human donor who was the organ donor for an intestinal transplant.

This chain connects TRBV27 to TRBJ1-1; D possibly corresponds to TRBD1 (5 bases). The CDR3 has 17 amino acids. The V gene lost 2 bases and the J gene lost 5 bases, with 21 bases spanning the gap. Germline lookup yields CDR1 MNHEY and CDR2 SMNVEV (reference sequence). The CDR3 bases are TGTGCCAGCAGTTTAGCCCTACCGGGACCCCATTGGACTGAAGCTTTCTTT. This gives the protein CASSLALPGPHWTEAFF.

This chain links TRBV6-1 with TRBJ2-7; tentative D call: TRBD1 (6 bases). The CDR3 covers 12 residues. Trimming stripped 4 bases from V and 7 bases from J, with 11 bases between. From germline, CDR1 is MNHNS and CDR2 SASEGT. This CDR3 is CASSGDNLEQYF. CDR3 coding DNA: TGTGCCAGCAGTGGGGACAACTTGGAGCAGTACTTC.

This clone is a singleton in its sample. The chain is built from TRBV7-9 and TRBJ2-5, with 12 bases identical to TRBD1. The CDR3 sequence is 16 residues long. V dropped 5 bases and J dropped 4; count of bases not matched to a gene: 8. Germline-derived CDR1 and CDR2 are SEHNR and FQNEAQ (reference sequence). For the CDR3, the DNA is TGTGCCAGCAGCAACCGGGACAGGGGGCTTCGAGAGACCCAGTACTTC. Translated: CASSNRDRGLRETQYF.

This chain joins TRBV23-1 and TRBJ1-6; D ambiguous. TRBV23-1 is placed among ORFs of uncertain function. With 10 bases removed from V and 8 bases from J, the gap between germline ends came to 24 bases. The CDR3 consists of 16 residues. The CDR3 spells CAKGLTGYPPDSPLHF. The DNA of the CDR3 is TGCGCCAAAGGATTGACCGGGTACCCCCCTGATTCACCCCTCCACTTT.

The CDR3 sequence: CACRESNEQFF. CDR3 DNA: TGTGCCTGCCGGGAGAGCAATGAGCAGTTCTTC. The V call is TRBV11-1, the J call TRBJ2-1; tentative D call: TRBD2 (6 bases). Trimming stripped 11 bases from V and 6 bases from J, with 11 bases between. From germline, CDR1 is SGHAT and CDR2 FQDESV (reference sequence). The CDR3 totals 11 residues.

This chain joins TRBV6-1 and TRBJ2-5; D is unresolved. V was clipped by 3 bases and J by 5 bases, with 7 bases between them. This CDR3 has 12 amino acids. The germline V gene encodes CDR1 MNHNS and CDR2 SASEGT. The CDR3 DNA reads TGTGCCAGCAGTGATCAAGGGGAGACCCAGTACTTC. It encodes CASSDQGETQYF.

The chain is built from TRBV7-2 and TRBJ2-7, with TRBD1 matching 7 bases. CDR1 is SGHTA and CDR2 is FQGNSA in the germline V gene. With 1 base clipped from V and 3 bases from J, the junction kept 9 bases outside the gene matches. The length of the CDR3 is 16 residues. CDR3 amino acids: CASSLDFQTGRYEQYF. In nucleotides, the CDR3 is TGTGCCAGCAGCTTAGACTTTCAGACAGGGCGCTACGAGCAGTACTTC.

The genes are TRBV11-2 and TRBJ1-1, with TRBD1 matching over 8 bases. Germline lookup yields CDR1 SGHAT and CDR2 FQNNGV. The CDR3 has 14 residues. V gave up 5 bases and J gave up 2 bases; unmatched junction bases: 4. The CDR3 sequence: CASSPGQGNTEAFF. The CDR3 bases are TGTGCCAGCAGCCCCGGACAGGGAAACACTGAAGCTTTCTTT. Based on the CDR3 plus reference TRBV11-2 and TRBJ1-1, the full variable domain is EAGVAQSPRYKIIEKRQSVAFWCNPISGHATLYWYQQILGQGPKLLIQFQNNGVVDDSQLPKDRFSAERLKGVDSTLKIQPAKLEDSAVYLCASSPGQGNTEAFFGQGTRLTVV.

This clone appeared once. CDR3 loop: CASSPVVAGVVDTQYF. The CDR3 DNA is TGTGCCAGCAGCCCGGTGGTAGCGGGAGTTGTAGATACGCAGTATTTT. The J gene is TRBJ2-3, the V gene TRBV7-8, with 9 bases lining up with TRBD2. With V trimmed by 5 bases and J by 5 bases, 11 bases remained unmatched. The CDR3 sequence is 16 residues long. Germline CDR1 SGHVS, CDR2 FQNEAQ.

The rearrangement uses TRBV29-1 and TRBJ1-1; 7 nucleotides match TRBD1. Unmatched junction bases numbered 5, after V lost 5 bases and J lost 5 bases. The germline V gene encodes CDR1 SQVTM and CDR2 ANQGSEA. The CDR3 consists of 12 residues. The CDR3 loop reads CSVRQGGTEAFF. CDR3 sequence (DNA): TGCAGCGTTAGACAGGGTGGGACTGAAGCTTTCTTT. The full variable domain, rest sourced from reference TRBV29-1 and TRBJ1-1, is SAVISQKPSRDICQRGTSLTIQCQVDSQVTMMFWYRQQPGQSLTLIATANQGSEATYESGFVIDKFPISRPNLTFSTLTVSNMSPEDSSIYLCSVRQGGTEAFFGQGTRLTVV.

This CDR3 reads CAWSLSGFYTF. In DNA form, the CDR3 reads TGTGCCTGGAGTCTCAGCGGATTCTACACCTTC. This chain connects TRBV30 to TRBJ1-2; D is undetermined. The germline CDR1 and CDR2 sequences are GTSNPN and SVGIG (reference sequence). Trimming took 2 bases from V and 10 from J, leaving 11 bases between them. This CDR3 is built from 11 residues.

V is TRBV5-1 and J is TRBJ1-6, with D possibly being TRBD1 (5 bases). This CDR3 region has 13 residues. Trimming removed 3 bases from V and 9 bases from J, with 10 bases in between. CDR1 and CDR2 (germline): SGHRS, YFSETQ. The CDR3, as DNA: TGCGCCAGCAGCTCCGACAGTCGTTCACCCCTCCACTTT. Its protein product is CASSSDSRSPLHF.

This clone appeared a few times. The V and J genes are TRBV19 and TRBJ1-1, with 9 bases that match TRBD1. This CDR3 region has 14 residues. Per the germline V gene, CDR1 is LNHDA and CDR2 is SQIVND (reference sequence). After removal of 6 bases from V and 5 bases from J, the junction contained 7 bases not matched to a gene. The CDR3 DNA reads as TGTGCCAGTAGCCCAGGGACAGGGCTGACTGAAGCTTTCTTT. Translated, it gives CASSPGTGLTEAFF.

The chain employs TRBV29-1 and TRBJ2-7, with TRBD2 matching over 12 bases. The trim removed 5 bases at V and 7 bases at J, leaving 3 bases unmatched. The germline CDR1 and CDR2 sequences are SQVTM and ANQGSEA. This CDR3 is built from 12 residues. CDR3 nucleotides: TGCAGCGTTCGACTAGCGGGAGTAGAGCAGTACTTC. Translating gives CSVRLAGVEQYF.

V and J are TRBV11-2 and TRBJ1-1; the D is unclear. Germline CDR1 reads SGHAT; CDR2 reads FQNNGV. Trimming removed 1 base at V and 0 bases at J, with 6 bases between. The CDR3 extends over 14 amino acids. CDR3 amino acids: CASSLVGLNTEAFF. CDR3 DNA: TGTGCCAGCAGCTTAGTTGGGCTGAACACTGAAGCTTTCTTT.

The chain is built from TRBV7-6 and TRBJ1-6; no firm D call. Germline V CDR1 and CDR2: SGHVS, FNYEAQ. The CDR3 is 15 amino acids. The V end was cut by 0 bases, the J end by 6 bases, with 9 bases between. CDR3 in DNA: TGTGCCAGCAGCTTAGCGTATGGAGCTAATTCACCCCTCCACTTT. Protein: CASSLAYGANSPLHF.

The chain links TRBV6-1 to TRBJ2-3; D not certain. Germline V gene lookup returns CDR1 MNHNS and CDR2 SASEGT. The CDR3 loop spans 14 amino acids. Trimming shortened V by 3 bases and J by 0 bases, and 7 bases separated the two germline ends. The CDR3 loop reads CASSEVTSTDTQYF. The CDR3 DNA follows: TGTGCCAGCAGTGAGGTTACTAGCACAGATACGCAGTATTTT.

This clone was found a few times. The chain employs TRBV5-1 and TRBJ2-3, with D uncertain. Trimming cost V 3 bases and J 2 bases, with 19 bases left between them. The germline V gene encodes CDR1 SGHRS and CDR2 YFSETQ. This CDR3 has 17 residues. CDR3 protein: CASSSVFPPKDTDTQYF. The DNA of the CDR3 is TGCGCCAGCAGCTCCGTTTTCCCGCCTAAAGACACAGATACGCAGTATTTT.

This clone was seen a single time. Here the CDR3 reads CASSQGANTLGDTQYF. CDR3 bases: TGTGCCAGCAGCCAAGGGGCGAACACCCTGGGAGATACGCAGTATTTT. This sequence joins TRBV4-2 and TRBJ2-3; D remains ambiguous. Germline CDR1 reads LGHNA; CDR2 reads YNFKEQ. This CDR3 has 16 residues. The V end lost 1 base, the J end lost 5 bases, and 16 bases lay between the germline ends.

The gene calls are TRBV9 and TRBJ2-7; possibly TRBD2 for D (6 bases). This CDR3 region has 15 residues. Germline CDR1 and CDR2: SGDLS and YYNGEE. V lost 0 bases and J lost 5, with 15 bases in between. CDR3 DNA sequence: TGTGCCAGCAGCGTAGGAGTGGGGTCGGGGGACGAGCAGTACTTC. This codes for CASSVGVGSGDEQYF.

The rearrangement links TRBV4-1 to TRBJ2-1; D might be TRBD2 (6 bases). The CDR3 spans 15 residues. Trimming removed 1 base at V and 7 bases at J, with 14 bases between. CDR1 is MGHRA and CDR2 is YSYEKL in the germline V gene. The CDR3 nucleotides are TGCGCCAGCAGCCAAGGGCGGGGACTGTCGAATGAGCAGTTCTTC. Its protein is CASSQGRGLSNEQFF.